This T cell receptor beta chain is drawn from a study of blood T cells in healthy people across ages. This clonotype was detected many times. As yet, its antigen is unknown. CDR1 and CDR2 from the germline V gene are MGHRA and YSYEKL. CDR3 size: 15 residues. The V gene lost 0 bases and the J gene lost 2 bases, with 10 bases spanning the gap. Then a second PCR, running about 6 to 12 cycles, was carried out with a sample-barcoded 5' primer and a J-beta primer mix. TCRdb itself ran the 5' RACE reads through MiXCR, one entry per CDR3 protein. This sample has 700,000 to 1,000,000 distinct CDR3 sequences; 40% to 50% occur once, and the top ten carry around 18%. The donors, all healthy, were Caucasians living in Russia, aged about 6 to 100. Every participating donor contributed roughly 11 milliliters of peripheral blood through a draw. Every sample yielded at least 6 million isolated PBMCs. Study results and caveats: In older individuals, TCR beta diversity per million T cells was lower, falling roughly linearly with age.

This clonotype was sampled from a man between 60 and 70 years old in good health. Sequenced: blood. The rearrangement uses TRBV4-1 and TRBJ1-2; D perhaps matches TRBD1 (5 bases). Here the CDR3 DNA reads TGCGCCAGCAGCCAAGATCGGGACCGAAACTATGGCTACACCTTC. Translated: CASSQDRDRNYGYTF.